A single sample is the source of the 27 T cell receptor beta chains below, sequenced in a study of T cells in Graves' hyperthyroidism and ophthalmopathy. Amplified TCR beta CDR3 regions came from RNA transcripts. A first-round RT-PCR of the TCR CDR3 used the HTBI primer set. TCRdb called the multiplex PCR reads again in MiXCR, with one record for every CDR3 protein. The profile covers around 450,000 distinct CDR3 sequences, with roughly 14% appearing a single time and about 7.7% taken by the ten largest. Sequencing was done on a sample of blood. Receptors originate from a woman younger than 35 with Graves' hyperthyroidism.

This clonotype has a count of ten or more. CDR3 residues: CASSPGQESEKLFF. The CDR3 DNA sequence: TGCGCCAGCAGCCCGGGACAGGAGAGTGAAAAACTGTTTTTT. The V and J genes are TRBV5-1 and TRBJ1-4; 8 nucleotides align to TRBD1. J was trimmed by 7 bases and V by 4 bases; bases with no gene match: 6. CDR1 and CDR2 (germline): SGHRS, YFSETQ. The CDR3 has 14 amino acids.

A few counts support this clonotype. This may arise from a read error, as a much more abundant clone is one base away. In DNA form, the CDR3 reads TGCAGCGTTGAACAGGGGGCCCCCTACGAGCAGTGCTTC. Its protein product is CSVEQGAPYEQCF. The chain combines TRBV29-1 with TRBJ2-7, with 8 bases fitting TRBD1. The germline V gene has CDR1 SQVTM and CDR2 ANQGSEA. The CDR3 spans 13 residues.

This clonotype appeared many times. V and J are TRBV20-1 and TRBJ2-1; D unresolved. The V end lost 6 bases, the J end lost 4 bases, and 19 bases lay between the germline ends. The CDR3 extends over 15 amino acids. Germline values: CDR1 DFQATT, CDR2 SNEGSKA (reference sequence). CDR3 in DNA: TGCAGTGCGAAGAATCAATGGCGACCTTACAATGAGCAGTTCTTC. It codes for CSAKNQWRPYNEQFF.

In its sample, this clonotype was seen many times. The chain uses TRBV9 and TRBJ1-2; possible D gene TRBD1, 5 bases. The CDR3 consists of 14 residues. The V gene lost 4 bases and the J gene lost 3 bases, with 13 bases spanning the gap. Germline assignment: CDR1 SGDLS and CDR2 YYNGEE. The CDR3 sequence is CASSPGPGDYGYTF. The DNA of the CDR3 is TGTGCCAGCAGCCCCGGGCCGGGGGACTATGGCTACACCTTC.

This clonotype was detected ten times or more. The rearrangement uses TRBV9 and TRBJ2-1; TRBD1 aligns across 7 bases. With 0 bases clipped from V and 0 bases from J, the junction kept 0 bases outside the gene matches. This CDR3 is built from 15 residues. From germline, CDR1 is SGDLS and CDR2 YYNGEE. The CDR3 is CASSVGDSSYNEQFF. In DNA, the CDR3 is TGTGCCAGCAGCGTAGGGGACAGCTCCTACAATGAGCAGTTCTTC.

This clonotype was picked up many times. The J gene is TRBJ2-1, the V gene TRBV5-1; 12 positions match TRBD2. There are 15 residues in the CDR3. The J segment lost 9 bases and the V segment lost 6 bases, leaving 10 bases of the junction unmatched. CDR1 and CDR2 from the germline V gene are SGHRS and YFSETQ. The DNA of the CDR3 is TGCGCCAGCAAACTAGCGGGGGGACCGTACGGTGAGCAGTTCTTC. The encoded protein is CASKLAGGPYGEQFF. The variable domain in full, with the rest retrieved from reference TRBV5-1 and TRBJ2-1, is KAGVTQTPRYLIKTRGQQVTLSCSPISGHRSVSWYQQTPGQGLQFLFEYFSETQRNKGNFPGRFSGRQFSNSRSEMNVSTLELGDSALYLCASKLAGGPYGEQFFGPGTRLTVL.

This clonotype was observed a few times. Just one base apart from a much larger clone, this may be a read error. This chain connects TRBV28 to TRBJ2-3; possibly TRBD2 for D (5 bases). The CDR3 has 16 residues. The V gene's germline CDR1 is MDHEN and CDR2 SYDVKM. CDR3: CASSEAATARGDTLYF. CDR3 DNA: TGTGCCAGCAGTGAGGCGGCCACGGCCCGGGGAGATACGCTGTATTTT.

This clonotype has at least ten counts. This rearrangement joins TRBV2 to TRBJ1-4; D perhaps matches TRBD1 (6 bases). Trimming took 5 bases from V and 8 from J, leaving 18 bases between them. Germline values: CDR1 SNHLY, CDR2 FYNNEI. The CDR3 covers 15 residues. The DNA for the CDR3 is TGTGCCAGCAGTTTCACCAACAGGGTATTGGAAAAACTGTTTTTT. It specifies CASSFTNRVLEKLFF.

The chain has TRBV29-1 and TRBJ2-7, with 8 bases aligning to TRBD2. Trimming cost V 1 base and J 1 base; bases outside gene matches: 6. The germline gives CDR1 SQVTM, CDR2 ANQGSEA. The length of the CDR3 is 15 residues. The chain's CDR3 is CSVEVTGGGSYEQYF. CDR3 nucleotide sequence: TGCAGCGTTGAAGTCACCGGGGGGGGTTCCTACGAGCAGTACTTC.

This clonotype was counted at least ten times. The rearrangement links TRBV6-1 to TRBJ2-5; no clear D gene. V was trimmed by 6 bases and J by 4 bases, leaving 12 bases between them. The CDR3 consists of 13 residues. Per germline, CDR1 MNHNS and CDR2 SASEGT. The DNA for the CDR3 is TGTGCCAGCAGAGGAAGGGTCCGAGAGACCCAGTACTTC. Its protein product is CASRGRVRETQYF.

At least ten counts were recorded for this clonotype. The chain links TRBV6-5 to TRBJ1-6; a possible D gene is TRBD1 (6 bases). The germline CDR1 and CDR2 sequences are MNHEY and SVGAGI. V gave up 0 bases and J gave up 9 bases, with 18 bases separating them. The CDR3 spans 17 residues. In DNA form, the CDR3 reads TGTGCCAGCAGTTACTCCCGTATCGGGGGCGCGGGTTCACCCCTCCACTTT. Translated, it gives CASSYSRIGGAGSPLHF.

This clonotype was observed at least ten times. The DNA of the CDR3 is TGTGCCAGCAGCCCAAGTCCGGGACAGGGAGGTCTCTACGAGCAGTACTTC. Its translation: CASSPSPGQGGLYEQYF. The gene calls are TRBV7-9 and TRBJ2-7, with 9 bases identical to TRBD1. Germline trimming cut 5 bases from V and 3 bases from J; bases unmatched to any gene: 14. Germline V gives CDR1 SEHNR, CDR2 FQNEAQ (reference sequence). The CDR3 runs 17 residues.

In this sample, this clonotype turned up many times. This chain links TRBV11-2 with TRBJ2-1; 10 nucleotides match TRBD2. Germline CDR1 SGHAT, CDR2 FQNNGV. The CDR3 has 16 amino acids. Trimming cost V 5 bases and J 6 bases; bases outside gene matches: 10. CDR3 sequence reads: CASSPSGRVQSNEQFF. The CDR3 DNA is TGTGCCAGCAGCCCGAGCGGGAGGGTCCAAAGCAATGAGCAGTTCTTC.

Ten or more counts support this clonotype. The CDR3 reads CASSDSGSKNIQYF. The CDR3 nucleotides are TGTGCCAGCAGCGATAGCGGGTCCAAAAACATTCAGTACTTC. J is TRBJ2-4 and V is TRBV2, with TRBD2 matching over 7 bases. Losses at the gene ends were 6 bases for V and 2 bases for J; bases not matched to a gene: 4. CDR1 SNHLY and CDR2 FYNNEI come from the germline V gene. The CDR3 has 14 amino acids.

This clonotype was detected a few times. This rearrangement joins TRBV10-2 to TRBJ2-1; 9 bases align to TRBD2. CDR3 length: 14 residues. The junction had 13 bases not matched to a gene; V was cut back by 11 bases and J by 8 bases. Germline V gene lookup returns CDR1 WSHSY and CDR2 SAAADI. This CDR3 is CACKDGTSKDEQFF. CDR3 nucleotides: TGCGCCTGCAAGGACGGGACTAGCAAGGATGAGCAGTTCTTC.

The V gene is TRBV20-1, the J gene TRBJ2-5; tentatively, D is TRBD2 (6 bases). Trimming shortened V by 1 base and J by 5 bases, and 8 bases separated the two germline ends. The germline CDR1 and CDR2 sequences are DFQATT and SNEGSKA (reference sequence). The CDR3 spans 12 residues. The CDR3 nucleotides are TGCAGTGCTAGAGGGGGGGATGAGACCCAGTACTTC. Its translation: CSARGGDETQYF.

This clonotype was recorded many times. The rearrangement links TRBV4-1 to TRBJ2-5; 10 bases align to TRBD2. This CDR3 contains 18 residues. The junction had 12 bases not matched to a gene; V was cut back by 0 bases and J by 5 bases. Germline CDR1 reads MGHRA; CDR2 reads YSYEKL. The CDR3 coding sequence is TGCGCCAGCAGCCAAGATAGGGGGACTAGCGTCATCCTGGAGACCCAGTACTTC. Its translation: CASSQDRGTSVILETQYF.

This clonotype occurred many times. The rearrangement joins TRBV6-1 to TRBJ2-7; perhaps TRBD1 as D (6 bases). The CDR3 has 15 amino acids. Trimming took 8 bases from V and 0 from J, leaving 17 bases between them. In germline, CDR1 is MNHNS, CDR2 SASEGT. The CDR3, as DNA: TGTGCCAGCTCGCGTCGACAGGACAGCTCCTACGAGCAGTACTTC. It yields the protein CASSRRQDSSYEQYF.

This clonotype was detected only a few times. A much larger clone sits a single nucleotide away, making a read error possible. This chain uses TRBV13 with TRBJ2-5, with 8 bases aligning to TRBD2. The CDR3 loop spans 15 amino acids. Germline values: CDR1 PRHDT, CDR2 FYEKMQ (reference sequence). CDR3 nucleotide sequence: TGTGCCAGCAGCTTAGGCGCGGGGGGTATTGAGACCCGGTACTTC. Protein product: CASSLGAGGIETRYF.

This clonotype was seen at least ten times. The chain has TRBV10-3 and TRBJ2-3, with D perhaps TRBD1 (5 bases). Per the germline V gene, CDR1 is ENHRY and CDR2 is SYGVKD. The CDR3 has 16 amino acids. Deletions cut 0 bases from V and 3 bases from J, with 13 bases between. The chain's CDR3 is CAISESVASGTDTQYF. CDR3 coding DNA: TGTGCCATCAGTGAGTCAGTAGCATCAGGGACAGATACGCAGTATTTT.

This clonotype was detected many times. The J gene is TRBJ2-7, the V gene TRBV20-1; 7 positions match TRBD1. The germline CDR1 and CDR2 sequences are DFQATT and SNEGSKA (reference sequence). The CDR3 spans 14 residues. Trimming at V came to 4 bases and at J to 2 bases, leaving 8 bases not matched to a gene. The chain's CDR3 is CSATRDSTTYEQYF. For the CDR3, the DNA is TGCAGTGCTACCCGGGACAGTACTACCTACGAGCAGTACTTC.

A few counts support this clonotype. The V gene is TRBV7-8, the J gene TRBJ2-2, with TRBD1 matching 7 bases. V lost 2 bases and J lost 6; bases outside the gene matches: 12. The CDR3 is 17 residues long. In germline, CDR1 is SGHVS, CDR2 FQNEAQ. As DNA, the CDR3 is TGTGCCAGCAGCTTATTACCGGGACAGCAAGGGCCCGGGGAGCTGTTTTTT. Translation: CASSLLPGQQGPGELFF.

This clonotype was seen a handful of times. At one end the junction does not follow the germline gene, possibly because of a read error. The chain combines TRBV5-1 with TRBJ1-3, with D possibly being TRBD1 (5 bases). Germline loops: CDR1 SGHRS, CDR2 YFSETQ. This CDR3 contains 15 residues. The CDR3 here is CVSSLGTNSGNTIYF. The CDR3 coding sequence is TGCGTCAGCAGTCTAGGGACCAACTCTGGAAACACCATATATTTT.

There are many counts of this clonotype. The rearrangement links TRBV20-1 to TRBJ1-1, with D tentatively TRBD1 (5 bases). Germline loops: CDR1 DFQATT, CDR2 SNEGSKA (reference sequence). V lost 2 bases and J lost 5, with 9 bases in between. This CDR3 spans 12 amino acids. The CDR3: CSARPWGTEAFF. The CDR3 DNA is TGCAGTGCTAGACCGTGGGGGACTGAAGCTTTCTTT.

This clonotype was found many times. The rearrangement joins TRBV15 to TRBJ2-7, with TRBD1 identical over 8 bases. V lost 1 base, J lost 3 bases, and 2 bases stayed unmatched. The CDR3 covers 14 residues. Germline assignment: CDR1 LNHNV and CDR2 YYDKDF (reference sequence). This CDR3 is CATSRAGQGYEQYF. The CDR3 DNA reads TGTGCCACCAGCAGAGCTGGACAGGGCTACGAGCAGTACTTC.

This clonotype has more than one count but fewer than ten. The CDR3 here is CASSQQGGSGYEQYF. The DNA of the CDR3 is TGCGCCAGCAGCCAACAGGGCGGTAGCGGATACGAGCAGTACTTC. This chain connects TRBV4-1 to TRBJ2-7, with D maybe TRBD2 (6 bases). V shed 2 bases and J shed 4 bases, with 15 bases lying between them. CDR3 size: 15 residues. Germline V lookup: CDR1 MGHRA, CDR2 YSYEKL.

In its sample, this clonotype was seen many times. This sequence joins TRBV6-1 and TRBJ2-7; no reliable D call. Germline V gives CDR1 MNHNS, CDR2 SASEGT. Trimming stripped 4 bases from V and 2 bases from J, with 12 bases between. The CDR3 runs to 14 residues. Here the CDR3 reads CASSVMGSTYEQYF. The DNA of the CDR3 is TGTGCCAGCAGTGTAATGGGCAGTACCTACGAGCAGTACTTC.